This T cell receptor (beta chain) was found in a study of blood T cell repertoires in COVID-19. Looking at the study overall: PBMCs, B-cell-depleted T cells, or T cells were the source of the cDNA or gDNA that made up the material.

Source study methods: Estimation of nucleated cell counts relied on the amplification of reference gene primers. The protocol was immunoSEQ multiplex PCR, while the TCRdb copy is restricted to in-frame clones and leaves out a portion. Clone size and the V and J calls come from that table; the DNA yielded D and trimming. The table has 150,000 to 200,000 clones, 80% to 90% seen once. This CDR3 comprises 15 residues. Germline V gene sequence: CDR1 LNHNV, CDR2 YYDKDF (reference sequence). The V gene lost 0 bases and the J gene lost 4 bases, with 13 bases spanning the gap. J is TRBJ2-7 and V is TRBV15; tentative D call: TRBD1 (5 bases). This receptor was obtained from a woman aged 45 to 65 with COVID-19, enrolled during active disease. Sequencing was carried out using peripheral blood. The CDR3 loop reads CATSREGAGKYEQYF. DNA for the CDR3: TGTGCCACCAGCAGAGAAGGGGCCGGCAAATACGAGCAGTACTTC.